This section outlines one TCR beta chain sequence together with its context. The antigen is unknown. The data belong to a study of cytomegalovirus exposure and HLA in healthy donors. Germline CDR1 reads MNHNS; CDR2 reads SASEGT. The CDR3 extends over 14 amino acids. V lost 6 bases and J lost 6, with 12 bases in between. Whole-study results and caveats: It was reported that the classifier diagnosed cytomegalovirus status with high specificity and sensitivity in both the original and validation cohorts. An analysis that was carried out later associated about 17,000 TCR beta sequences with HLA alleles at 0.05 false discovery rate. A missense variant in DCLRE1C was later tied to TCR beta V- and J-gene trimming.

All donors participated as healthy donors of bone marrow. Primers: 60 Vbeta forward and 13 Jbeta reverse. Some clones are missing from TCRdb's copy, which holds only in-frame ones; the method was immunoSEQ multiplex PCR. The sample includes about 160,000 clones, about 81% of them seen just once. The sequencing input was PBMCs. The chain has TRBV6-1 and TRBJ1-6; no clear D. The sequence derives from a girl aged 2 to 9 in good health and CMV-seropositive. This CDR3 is CASRFTIPNSPLHF. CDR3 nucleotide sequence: TGTGCCAGCAGGTTTACTATTCCTAATTCACCCCTCCACTTT.